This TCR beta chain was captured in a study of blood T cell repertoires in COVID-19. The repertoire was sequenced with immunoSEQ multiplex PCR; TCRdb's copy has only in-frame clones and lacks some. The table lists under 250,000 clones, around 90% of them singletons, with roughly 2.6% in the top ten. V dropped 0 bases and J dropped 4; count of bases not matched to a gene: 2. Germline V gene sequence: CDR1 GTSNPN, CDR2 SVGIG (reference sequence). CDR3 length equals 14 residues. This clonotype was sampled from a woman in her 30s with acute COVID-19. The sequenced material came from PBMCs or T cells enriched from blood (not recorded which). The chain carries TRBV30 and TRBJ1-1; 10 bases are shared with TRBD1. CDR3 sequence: CAWSVGQGGTEAFF. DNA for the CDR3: TGTGCCTGGAGTGTCGGACAGGGGGGCACTGAAGCTTTCTTT.